This TCR beta chain stems from a study of regulatory T cells in long-lasting Graves disease. Time point of the sample: newly diagnosed GD, antithyroid drugs for less than 3 months. From PBMCs, RNA was extracted and then used to make the TCR library. Graves' disease diagnoses used American Thyroid Association guidelines. Arm-PCR with iRepertoire HTBI primers amplified the CDR3 regions for these TCR beta libraries. TCRdb analysed the multiplex PCR reads with MiXCR anew, one entry per CDR3 protein. This table holds 400,000 to 550,000 distinct CDR3 sequences, about a sixth found once. The germline V gene encodes CDR1 SGHTA and CDR2 FQGNSA. Trimming left V 5 bases short and J 0 bases short, with 13 bases between. The CDR3 is 15 amino acids. Study-wide findings and caveats: Persistent patients shared more public clonotypes (under 3,000) than newly diagnosed patients (about 1,000). Graves' patients with persistent disease showed TCR diversity lower than patients newly diagnosed.

This clonotype was found many times. Its specificity is unknown. This sample was also put to use in a study of T cells in Graves' hyperthyroidism and ophthalmopathy. That study adds: The blood repertoire included most of the expanded thyroid clonotypes above 0.001.

The source material was peripheral blood mononuclear cells (PBMCs), sampled at new diagnosis, from a patient treated with antithyroid drugs. This clonotype was obtained from a woman aged 18-30 years with Graves disease. The rearrangement links TRBV7-2 to TRBJ1-1; D possibly corresponds to TRBD1 (5 bases). As DNA, the CDR3 is TGTGCCAGCAGCCGACAGACAGTGTTGAACACTGAAGCTTTCTTT. This gives the protein CASSRQTVLNTEAFF.